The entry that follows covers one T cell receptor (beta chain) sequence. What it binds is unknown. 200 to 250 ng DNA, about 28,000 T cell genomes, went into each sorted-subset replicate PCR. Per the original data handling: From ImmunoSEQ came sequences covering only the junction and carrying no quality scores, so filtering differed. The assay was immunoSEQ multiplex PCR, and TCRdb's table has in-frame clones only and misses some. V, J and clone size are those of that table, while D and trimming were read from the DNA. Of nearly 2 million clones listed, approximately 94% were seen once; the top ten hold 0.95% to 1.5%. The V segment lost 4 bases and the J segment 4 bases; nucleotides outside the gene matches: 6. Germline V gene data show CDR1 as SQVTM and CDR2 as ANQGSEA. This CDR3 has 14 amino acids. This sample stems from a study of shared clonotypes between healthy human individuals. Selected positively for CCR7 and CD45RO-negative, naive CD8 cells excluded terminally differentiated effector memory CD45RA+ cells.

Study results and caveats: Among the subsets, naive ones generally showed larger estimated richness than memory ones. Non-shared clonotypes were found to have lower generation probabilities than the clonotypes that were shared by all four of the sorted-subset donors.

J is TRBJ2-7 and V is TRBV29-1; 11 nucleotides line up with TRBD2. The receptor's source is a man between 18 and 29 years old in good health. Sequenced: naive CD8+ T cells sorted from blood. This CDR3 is CSVALAGGRYEQYF. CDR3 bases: TGCAGCGTTGCCCTAGCGGGGGGTAGGTACGAGCAGTACTTC.